This T cell receptor beta chain was captured by sequencing in a study of molecular identifiers for immune sequencing clone quantification. Each CDR3 protein is one row after TCRdb ran MiXCR on the PCR reads. The sample consists of around 480,000 distinct CDR3 sequences, about 20% of them appearing once. As concerns this clonotype: The junction departs from the called germline gene at one end, perhaps through a read error.

Material: naive CD8+ T cells from blood, with Jurkat cell RNA spiked in. Sample subset: FACS-sorted CD8+CD4-CCR7+CD45RA+ naive T cells. The receptor was derived from a human donor in good health. Some libraries in this study had Jurkat cell RNA spiked in.

The DNA for the CDR3 is TGTGCCAGCAGTCTATCGGGACTAGCGGCTAGGTACGAGCAGTACTTC. Its protein product is CASSLSGLAARYEQYF. The chain links TRBV27 to TRBJ2-7; 11 bases line up with TRBD2. Germline loops: CDR1 MNHEY, CDR2 SMNVEV (reference sequence). This CDR3 spans 16 amino acids.